Included here is one T cell receptor beta chain sequence, with context. Its antigen is not known. The CDR3 sequence is 15 residues long. Looked up from germline, CDR1 is MDHEN and CDR2 is SYDVKM. The junction had 10 bases not matched to a gene; V was cut back by 5 bases and J by 4 bases. The sample originates from a study of radiotherapy plus CTLA-4 blockade in lung cancer. About the study: Objective responses were seen in around 19% of patients, disease control in around 30%.

The study's findings and limits: Blood TCR clones of tumor origin expanded after radiotherapy plus ipilimumab.

Profiling relied on immunoSEQ multiplex PCR, and the TCRdb table lists in-frame clones only, not all of them. The sample includes tens of thousands of clones, 60% to 85% of them seen just once. The chain is built from TRBV28 and TRBJ1-2; 7 bases are shared with TRBD1. The sequence was obtained from a human donor with non-small cell lung cancer who had a partial response to radiotherapy plus ipilimumab. Some clones in this sample may be carry-over from other donors' samples. Material: peripheral blood, obtained from a patient treated with radiotherapy plus ipilimumab. CDR3 coding DNA: TGTGCCAGCAGTCTATCCCCGCAGGGGGTCTATGGCTACACCTTC. Its protein is CASSLSPQGVYGYTF.